The clone carrying this T cell receptor (beta chain) was counted many times. Its antigen remains unidentified. The record originates from a study of T cells in Graves' hyperthyroidism and ophthalmopathy. Researchers took RNA transcripts and amplified the TCR beta CDR3 regions from them. The study used the HTBI primer set for a first-round RT-PCR of the TCR CDR3. Via MiXCR, TCRdb re-called the multiplex PCR reads, giving one row per CDR3 protein. The table shows around 500,000 distinct CDR3 sequences, with approximately 15% occurring only once. The definition of stable Graves' hyperthyroidism was no ophthalmopathy progression within 18 months. Criteria for exclusion of patients were uncontrolled infection, other autoimmune disease, pregnancy or lactation. Study-wide results and caveats: Ophthalmopathy was identified by the model a median 6.5 months ahead of onset. Blood samples included most of the expanded thyroid clonotypes exceeding 0.001.

The CDR3 totals 16 residues. Trimming cost V 3 bases and J 0 bases; bases outside gene matches: 5. Germline CDR1 and CDR2: DFQATT and SNEGSKA (reference sequence). Sequenced material: blood. The chain uses TRBV20-1 and TRBJ2-7; TRBD2 matches at 13 bases. The source is a woman in her 40s with Graves' hyperthyroidism. The CDR3 reads CSARGLAGYSSYEQYF. The CDR3 DNA is TGCAGTGCTAGGGGACTAGCGGGGTATAGCTCCTACGAGCAGTACTTC.